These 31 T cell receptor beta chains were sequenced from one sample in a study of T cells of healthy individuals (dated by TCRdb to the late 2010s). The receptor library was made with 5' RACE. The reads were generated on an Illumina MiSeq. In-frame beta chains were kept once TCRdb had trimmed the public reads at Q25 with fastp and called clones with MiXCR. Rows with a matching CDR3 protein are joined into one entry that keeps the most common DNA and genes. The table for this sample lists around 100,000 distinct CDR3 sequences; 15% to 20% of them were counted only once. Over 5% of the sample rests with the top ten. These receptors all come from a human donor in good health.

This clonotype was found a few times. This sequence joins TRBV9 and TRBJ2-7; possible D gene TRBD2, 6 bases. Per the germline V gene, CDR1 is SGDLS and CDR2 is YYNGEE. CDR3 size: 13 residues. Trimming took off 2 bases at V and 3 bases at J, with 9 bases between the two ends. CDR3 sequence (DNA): TGTGCCAGCAGCGTTGGGACTGTCTACGAGCAGTACTTC. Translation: CASSVGTVYEQYF.

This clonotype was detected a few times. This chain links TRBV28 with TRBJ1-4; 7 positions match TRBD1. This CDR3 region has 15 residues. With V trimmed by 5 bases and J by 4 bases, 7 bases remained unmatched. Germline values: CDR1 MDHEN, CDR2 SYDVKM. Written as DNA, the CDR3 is TGTGCCAGCAGTCACACCGGGACAGATAATGAAAAACTGTTTTTT. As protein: CASSHTGTDNEKLFF.

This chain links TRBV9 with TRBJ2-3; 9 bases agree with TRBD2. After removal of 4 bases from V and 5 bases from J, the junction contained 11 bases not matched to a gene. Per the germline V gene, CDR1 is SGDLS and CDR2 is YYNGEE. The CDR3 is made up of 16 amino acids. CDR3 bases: TGTGCCAGCAGCACTCGGCCCGCGGGGGGGCAAGATACGCAGTATTTT. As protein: CASSTRPAGGQDTQYF.

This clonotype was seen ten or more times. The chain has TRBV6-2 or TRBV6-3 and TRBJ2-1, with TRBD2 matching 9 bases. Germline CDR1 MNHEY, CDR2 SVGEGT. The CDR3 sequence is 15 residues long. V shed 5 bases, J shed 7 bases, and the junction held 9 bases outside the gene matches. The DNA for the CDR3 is TGTGCCAGCAGTCTCCGACTAGCGGCTCGGAATGAGCAGTTCTTC. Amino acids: CASSLRLAARNEQFF.

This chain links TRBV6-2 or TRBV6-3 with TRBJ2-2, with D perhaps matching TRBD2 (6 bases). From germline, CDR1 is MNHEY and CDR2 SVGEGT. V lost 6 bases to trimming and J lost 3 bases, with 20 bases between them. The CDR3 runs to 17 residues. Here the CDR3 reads CASRGRRAPLDTGELFF. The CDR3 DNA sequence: TGTGCCAGCAGAGGTCGGAGGGCCCCGCTAGACACCGGGGAGCTGTTTTTT.

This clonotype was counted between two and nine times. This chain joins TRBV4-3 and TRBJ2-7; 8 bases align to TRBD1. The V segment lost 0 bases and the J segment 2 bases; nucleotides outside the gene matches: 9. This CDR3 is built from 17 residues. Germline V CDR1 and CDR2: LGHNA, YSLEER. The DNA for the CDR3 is TGCGCCAGCAGCCAAGATGTAGACAGGGGCATCACCTACGAGCAGTACTTC. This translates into CASSQDVDRGITYEQYF.

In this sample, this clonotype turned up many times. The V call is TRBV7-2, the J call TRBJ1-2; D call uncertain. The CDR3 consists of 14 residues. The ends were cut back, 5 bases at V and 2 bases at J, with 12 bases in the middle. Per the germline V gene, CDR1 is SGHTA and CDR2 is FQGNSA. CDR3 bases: TGTGCCAGCAGCAGCCGGGATTCAAACTATGGCTACACCTTC. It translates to CASSSRDSNYGYTF.

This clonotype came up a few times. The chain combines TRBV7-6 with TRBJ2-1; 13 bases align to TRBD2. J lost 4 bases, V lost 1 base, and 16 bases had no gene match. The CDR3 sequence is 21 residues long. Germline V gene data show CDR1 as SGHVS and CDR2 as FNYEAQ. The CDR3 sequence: CASSLVSGLAGRYGPYNEQFF. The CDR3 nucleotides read TGTGCCAGCAGCTTAGTATCGGGACTAGCGGGACGATATGGGCCGTACAATGAGCAGTTCTTC.

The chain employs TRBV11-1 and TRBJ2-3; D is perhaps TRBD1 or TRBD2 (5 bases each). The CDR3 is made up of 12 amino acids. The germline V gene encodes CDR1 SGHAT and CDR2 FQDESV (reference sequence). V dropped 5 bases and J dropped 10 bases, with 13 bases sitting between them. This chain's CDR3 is CASSPVGVAQYF. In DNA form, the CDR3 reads TGTGCCAGCAGCCCCGTGGGGGTGGCGCAGTATTTT.

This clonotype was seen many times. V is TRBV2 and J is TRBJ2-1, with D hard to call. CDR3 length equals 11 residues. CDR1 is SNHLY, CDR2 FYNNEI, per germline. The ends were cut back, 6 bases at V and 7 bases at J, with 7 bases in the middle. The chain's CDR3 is CASRDGNEQFF. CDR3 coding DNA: TGTGCCAGCAGGGATGGGAATGAGCAGTTCTTC.

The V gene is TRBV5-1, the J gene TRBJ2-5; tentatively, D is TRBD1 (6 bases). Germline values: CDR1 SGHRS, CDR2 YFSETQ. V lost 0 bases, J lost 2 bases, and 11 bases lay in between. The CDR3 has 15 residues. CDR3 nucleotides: TGCGCCAGCAGCTTGGCCTCGGGACAACAAGAGACCCAGTACTTC. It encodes CASSLASGQQETQYF. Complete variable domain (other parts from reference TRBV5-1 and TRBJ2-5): KAGVTQTPRYLIKTRGQQVTLSCSPISGHRSVSWYQQTPGQGLQFLFEYFSETQRNKGNFPGRFSGRQFSNSRSEMNVSTLELGDSALYLCASSLASGQQETQYFGPGTRLLVL.

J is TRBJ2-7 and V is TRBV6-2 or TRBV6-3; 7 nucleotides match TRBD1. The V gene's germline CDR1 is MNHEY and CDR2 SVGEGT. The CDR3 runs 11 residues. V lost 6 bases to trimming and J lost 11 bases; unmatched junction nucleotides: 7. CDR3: CASSPQGIKYF. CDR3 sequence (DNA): TGTGCCAGCAGCCCACAGGGGATTAAGTACTTC.

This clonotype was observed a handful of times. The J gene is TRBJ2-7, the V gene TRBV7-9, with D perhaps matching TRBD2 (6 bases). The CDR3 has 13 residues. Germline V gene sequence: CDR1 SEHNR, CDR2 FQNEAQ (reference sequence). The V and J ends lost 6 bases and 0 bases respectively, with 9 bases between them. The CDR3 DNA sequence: TGTGCCAGCAGGACCGGGAGCTCCTACGAGCAGTACTTC. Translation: CASRTGSSYEQYF.

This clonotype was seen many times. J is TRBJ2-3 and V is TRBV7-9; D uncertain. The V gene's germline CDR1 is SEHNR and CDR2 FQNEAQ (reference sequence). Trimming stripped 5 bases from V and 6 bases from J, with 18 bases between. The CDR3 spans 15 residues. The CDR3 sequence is CASSDWVIPADTQYF. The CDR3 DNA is TGTGCCAGCAGCGATTGGGTCATCCCCGCTGATACGCAGTATTTT.

The CDR3 here is CSVGGGTDTQYF. The CDR3 DNA follows: TGCAGCGTTGGAGGGGGCACAGATACGCAGTATTTT. The chain employs TRBV29-1 and TRBJ2-3; D tentatively fits TRBD1 or TRBD2 (5 bases each). Germline CDR1 and CDR2: SQVTM and ANQGSEA. The CDR3 extends over 12 amino acids. Trimming took off 4 bases at V and 1 base at J, with 6 bases between the two ends.

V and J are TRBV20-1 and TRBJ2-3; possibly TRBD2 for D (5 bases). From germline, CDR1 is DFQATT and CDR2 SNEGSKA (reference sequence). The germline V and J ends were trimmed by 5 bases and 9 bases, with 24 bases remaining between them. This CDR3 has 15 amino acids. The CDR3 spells CSARTPGLSRGTQYF. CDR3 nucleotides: TGCAGTGCTCGTACCCCCGGACTGTCACGAGGGACGCAGTATTTT.

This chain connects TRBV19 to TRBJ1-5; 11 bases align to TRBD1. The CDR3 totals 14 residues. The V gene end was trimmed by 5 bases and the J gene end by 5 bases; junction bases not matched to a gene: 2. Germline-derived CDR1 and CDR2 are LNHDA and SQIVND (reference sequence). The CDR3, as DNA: TGTGCCAGTAGTCGGACAGGGGGCGATCAGCCCCAGCATTTT. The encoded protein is CASSRTGGDQPQHF.

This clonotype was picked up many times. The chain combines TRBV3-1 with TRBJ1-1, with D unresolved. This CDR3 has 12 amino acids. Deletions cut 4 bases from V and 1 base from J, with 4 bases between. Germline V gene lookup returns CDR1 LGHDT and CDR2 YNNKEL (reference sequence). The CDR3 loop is CASSPRNTEAFF. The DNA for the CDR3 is TGTGCCAGCAGCCCCCGGAACACTGAAGCTTTCTTT.

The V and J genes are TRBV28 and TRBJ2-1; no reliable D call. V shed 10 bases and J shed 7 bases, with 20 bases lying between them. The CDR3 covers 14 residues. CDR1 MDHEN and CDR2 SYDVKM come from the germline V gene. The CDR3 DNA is TGTGCCACCCGCCCGAGCGTCCCATGGAATGAGCAGTTCTTC. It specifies CATRPSVPWNEQFF. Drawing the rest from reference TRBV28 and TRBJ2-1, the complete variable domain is DVKVTQSSRYLVKRTGEKVFLECVQDMDHENMFWYRQDPGLGLRLIYFSYDVKMKEKGDIPEGYSVSREKKERFSLILESASTNQTSMYLCATRPSVPWNEQFFGPGTRLTVL.

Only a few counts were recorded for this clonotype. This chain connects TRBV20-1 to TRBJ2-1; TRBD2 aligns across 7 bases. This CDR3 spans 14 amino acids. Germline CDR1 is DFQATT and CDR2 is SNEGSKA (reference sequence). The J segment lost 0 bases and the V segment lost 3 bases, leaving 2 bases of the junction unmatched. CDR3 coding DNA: TGCAGTGCTAGGACTAGCTACTCCTACAATGAGCAGTTCTTC. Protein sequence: CSARTSYSYNEQFF.

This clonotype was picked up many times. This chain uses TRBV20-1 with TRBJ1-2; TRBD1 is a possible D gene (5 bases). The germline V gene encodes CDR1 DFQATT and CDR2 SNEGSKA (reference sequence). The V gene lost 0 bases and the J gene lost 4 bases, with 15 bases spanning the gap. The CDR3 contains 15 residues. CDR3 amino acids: CSARDQGIPFYGYTF. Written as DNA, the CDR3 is TGCAGTGCTAGAGACCAGGGAATCCCCTTCTATGGCTACACCTTC.

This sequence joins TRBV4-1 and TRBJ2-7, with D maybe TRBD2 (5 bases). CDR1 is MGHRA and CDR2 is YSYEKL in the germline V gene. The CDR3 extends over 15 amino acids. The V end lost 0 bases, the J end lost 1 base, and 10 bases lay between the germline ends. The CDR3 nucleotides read TGCGCCAGCAGCCAAGAATACCTAGCATCCTACGAGCAGTACTTC. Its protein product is CASSQEYLASYEQYF.

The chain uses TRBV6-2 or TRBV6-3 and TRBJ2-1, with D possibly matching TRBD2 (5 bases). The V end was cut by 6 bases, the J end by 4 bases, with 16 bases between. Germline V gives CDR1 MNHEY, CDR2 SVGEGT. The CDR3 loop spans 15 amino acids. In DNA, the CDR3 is TGTGCCAGCAGCTCCGCGGGTCGGGTGTACAATGAGCAGTTCTTC. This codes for CASSSAGRVYNEQFF.

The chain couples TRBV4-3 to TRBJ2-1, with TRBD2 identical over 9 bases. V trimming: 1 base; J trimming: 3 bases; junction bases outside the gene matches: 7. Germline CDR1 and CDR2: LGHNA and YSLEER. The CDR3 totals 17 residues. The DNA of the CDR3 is TGCGCCAGCAGCCAAGTCCGCCCTAGCGGGAACTACAATGAGCAGTTCTTC. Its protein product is CASSQVRPSGNYNEQFF.

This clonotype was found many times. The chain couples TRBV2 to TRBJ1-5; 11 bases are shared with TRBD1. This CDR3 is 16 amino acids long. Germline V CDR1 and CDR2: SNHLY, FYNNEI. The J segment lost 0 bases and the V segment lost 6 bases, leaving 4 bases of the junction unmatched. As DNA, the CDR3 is TGTGCCAGCAGGGGGGACAGGGGGTATAGCAATCAGCCCCAGCATTTT. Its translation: CASRGDRGYSNQPQHF.

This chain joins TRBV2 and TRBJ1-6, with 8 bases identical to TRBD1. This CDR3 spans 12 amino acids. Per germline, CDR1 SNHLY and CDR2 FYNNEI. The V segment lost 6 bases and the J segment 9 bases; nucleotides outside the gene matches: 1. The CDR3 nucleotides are TGTGCCAGCAGGGGGACAGGTTCACCCCTCCACTTT. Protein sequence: CASRGTGSPLHF. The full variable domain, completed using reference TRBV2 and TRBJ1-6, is EPEVTQTPSHQVTQMGQEVILRCVPISNHLYFYWYRQILGQKVEFLVSFYNNEISEKSEIFDDQFSVERPDGSNFTLKIRSTKLEDSAMYFCASRGTGSPLHFGNGTRLTVT.

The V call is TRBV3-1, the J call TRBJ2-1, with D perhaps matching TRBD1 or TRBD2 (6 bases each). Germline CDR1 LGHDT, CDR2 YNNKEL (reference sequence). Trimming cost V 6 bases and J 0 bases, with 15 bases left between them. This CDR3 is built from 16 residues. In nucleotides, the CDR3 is TGTGCCAGCAGTCGCAACGGGGGCCTCTCCTACAATGAGCAGTTCTTC. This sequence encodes CASSRNGGLSYNEQFF.

The CDR3: CASSATTQGALGETQYF. The CDR3, as DNA: TGTGCCAGCAGCGCTACTACGCAGGGGGCATTGGGAGAGACCCAGTACTTC. This sequence joins TRBV7-9 and TRBJ2-5, with TRBD1 identical over 8 bases. Trimming took 5 bases from V and 4 from J; bases not matched to a gene: 15. The CDR3 contains 17 residues. The V gene's germline CDR1 is SEHNR and CDR2 FQNEAQ (reference sequence).

The CDR3 DNA reads TGTGCCAGCAGACGGACAGGAGGCTTGGAGCAGTACTTC. Protein: CASRRTGGLEQYF. The J gene is TRBJ2-7, the V gene TRBV6-2 or TRBV6-3; TRBD1 matches 7 bases. The CDR3 is made up of 13 amino acids. Unmatched junction bases numbered 9, after V lost 6 bases and J lost 7 bases. Germline V lookup: CDR1 MNHEY, CDR2 SVGEGT.

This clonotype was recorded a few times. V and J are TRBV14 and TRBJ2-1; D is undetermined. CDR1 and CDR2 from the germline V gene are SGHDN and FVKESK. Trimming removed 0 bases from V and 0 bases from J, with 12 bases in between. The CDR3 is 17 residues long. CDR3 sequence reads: CASSQDRAPSSYNEQFF. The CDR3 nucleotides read TGTGCCAGCAGCCAAGATCGGGCACCGAGCTCCTACAATGAGCAGTTCTTC.

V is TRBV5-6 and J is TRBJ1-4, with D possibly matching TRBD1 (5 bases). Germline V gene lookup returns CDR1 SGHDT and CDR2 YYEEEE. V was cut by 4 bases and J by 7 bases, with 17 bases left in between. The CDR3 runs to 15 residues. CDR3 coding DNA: TGTGCCAGCAGCCTCCAGGGCCACGCGTCTGAAAAACTGTTTTTT. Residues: CASSLQGHASEKLFF.